Here is one TCR beta chain with its context. The antigen remains unidentified. The TCRbeta library incorporated unique molecular identifiers. TCRdb processed the PCR reads anew with MiXCR; each CDR3 protein has one entry. The repertoire has some 100,000 distinct CDR3 sequences, 23% of them found once; the top ten carry roughly a fifth. This record belongs to a study of T-cell reconstitution after alpha-beta-depleted transplantation in children. Whole-study findings and limits: About two months after transplant, alpha-beta T cells reportedly came from several hundred expanded graft clones. Among T cells one year after transplant, newly produced cells accounted for most counts and diversity. Some patients owed their high day-60 TCRbeta diversity to surviving recipient T cells and thymic progenitors.

The CDR3 has 13 amino acids. V was pared by 6 bases and J by 3 bases, with 6 bases between. This rearrangement joins TRBV12-3 or TRBV12-4 to TRBJ1-6; D may be TRBD1 (5 bases). Sequenced here: PBMCs, sampled before TCRalphabeta/CD19-depleted stem cell transplant. The source is a boy aged 2 to 10 with acute lymphoblastic leukemia, due to receive a stem cell transplant. The chain's CDR3 is CASRQDYNSPLHF. The CDR3 DNA sequence: TGTGCCAGCAGACAGGACTATAATTCACCCCTCCACTTT.